This TCR beta chain was retrieved from a study of regulatory T cells in long-lasting Graves disease. This clonotype has at least ten counts. This CDR3 region has 18 residues. After removal of 5 bases from V and 4 bases from J, the junction contained 18 bases not matched to a gene. Germline V gene data show CDR1 as MDHEN and CDR2 as SYDVKM. Sequencing libraries for TCR beta were prepared with iRepertoire HTBI primers and Arm-PCR of CDR3 regions. One entry per CDR3 protein, called by TCRdb with MiXCR from the multiplex PCR reads. Of about 470,000 distinct CDR3 sequences in the sample, 20% to 25% were seen once. The time point here: persistent/refractory GD, antithyroid drugs over 5 years with positive TRAb. Construction of the TCR library relied on RNA isolated from PBMCs.

V is TRBV28 and J is TRBJ2-5; 8 nucleotides align to TRBD2. The material sequenced was peripheral blood mononuclear cells (PBMCs), taken when the disease was refractory, from a patient treated with antithyroid drugs. The source of this sequence is a female donor with Graves disease. In DNA form, the CDR3 reads TGTGCCAGCAGTCCCCGTTCCGGGCGGGGGGCGTATGGAGAGACCCAGTACTTC. Its protein product is CASSPRSGRGAYGETQYF.